These T cell receptor beta chains were read from a single sample in a study of blood T cell repertoires in COVID-19. Some clones are missing from TCRdb's copy, which holds only in-frame ones; the method was immunoSEQ multiplex PCR. Among approximately 190,000 clones listed, roughly 84% were seen once. The specimen sequenced was PBMCs or T cells enriched from blood (not recorded which). The source of these receptors is a woman aged 30 to 39 who had been exposed to COVID-19. Both conserved end residues are part of each CDR3. D genes are given only for firm matches. Part of the rows lack a size; the others show once, few, many or a class for expanded clones.

v_gene: TRBV19
j_gene: TRBJ1-1
d_gene: -
abundance: -
CDR3aa: CASRVTDMNTEAFF
CDR3nt: TGTGCCAGTAGGGTTACAGATATGAACACTGAAGCTTTCTTT

v_gene: TRBV4-3
j_gene: TRBJ1-2
d_gene: -
abundance: -
CDR3aa: CASSQETAFPGYTF
CDR3nt: TGCGCCAGCAGCCAAGAGACTGCCTTCCCTGGCTACACCTTC

v_gene: TRBV7-9
j_gene: TRBJ2-5
d_gene: TRBD2
abundance: -
CDR3aa: CASSPLAGGYQETQYF
CDR3nt: TGTGCCAGCAGCCCGTTAGCGGGGGGGTACCAAGAGACCCAGTACTTC

v_gene: TRBV7-6
j_gene: TRBJ2-6
d_gene: -
abundance: -
CDR3aa: CASSSSGSSGANVLTF
CDR3nt: TGTGCCAGCAGCTCCTCAGGGTCTTCTGGGGCCAACGTCCTGACTTTC

v_gene: TRBV3-1/TRBV3-2
j_gene: TRBJ2-5
d_gene: TRBD2
abundance: once
CDR3aa: CASRPGTSGDQETQYF
CDR3nt: TGTGCCAGCAGACCCGGGACTAGCGGGGATCAAGAGACCCAGTACTTC

v_gene: TRBV7-9
j_gene: TRBJ1-1
d_gene: TRBD1
abundance: -
CDR3aa: CASSAGTGGTEAFF
CDR3nt: TGTGCCAGCAGCGCAGGGACAGGGGGCACTGAAGCTTTCTTT

v_gene: TRBV19
j_gene: TRBJ1-4
d_gene: -
abundance: -
CDR3aa: CASSISANEKLFF
CDR3nt: TGTGCCAGTAGTATTTCAGCTAATGAAAAACTGTTTTTT

v_gene: TRBV19
j_gene: TRBJ2-3
d_gene: TRBD2
abundance: -
CDR3aa: CASSIAGGVDTQYF
CDR3nt: TGTGCCAGTAGTATCGCGGGGGGCGTAGATACGCAGTATTTT

v_gene: TRBV7-9
j_gene: TRBJ1-2
d_gene: -
abundance: -
CDR3aa: CASSLIRDYGYTF
CDR3nt: TGTGCCAGCAGCTTAATACGAGACTATGGCTACACCTTC

v_gene: TRBV30
j_gene: TRBJ2-7
d_gene: -
abundance: -
CDR3aa: CAWSATVPSYEQYF
CDR3nt: TGTGCCTGGAGTGCGACAGTCCCCTCCTACGAGCAGTACTTC

v_gene: TRBV3-1/TRBV3-2
j_gene: TRBJ1-6
d_gene: -
abundance: few
CDR3aa: CASSQTGDGLNSPLHF
CDR3nt: TGTGCCAGCAGTCAAACCGGGGATGGATTGAATTCACCCCTCCACTTT

v_gene: TRBV2
j_gene: TRBJ2-7
d_gene: TRBD1
abundance: -
CDR3aa: CASREQGGPFEQYF
CDR3nt: TGTGCCAGCAGAGAACAGGGGGGCCCTTTCGAGCAGTACTTC

v_gene: TRBV5-6
j_gene: TRBJ1-1
d_gene: -
abundance: once
CDR3aa: CASSPDTGRNTEAFF
CDR3nt: TGTGCCAGCAGCCCGGATACAGGGAGGAACACTGAAGCTTTCTTT

v_gene: TRBV9
j_gene: TRBJ1-6
d_gene: -
abundance: -
CDR3aa: CASSCNLDWASSDSPLHF
CDR3nt: TGTGCCAGCAGCTGCAACCTGGACTGGGCCTCGTCGGATTCACCCCTCCACTTT

v_gene: TRBV7-2
j_gene: TRBJ1-5
d_gene: -
abundance: -
CDR3aa: CASSRAGAKQPQHF
CDR3nt: TGTGCCAGCAGCCGGGCAGGGGCGAAACAGCCCCAGCATTTT

v_gene: TRBV5-6
j_gene: TRBJ1-2
d_gene: TRBD1
abundance: -
CDR3aa: CASSYDRVEGGYTF
CDR3nt: TGTGCCAGCAGCTATGACAGGGTAGAGGGTGGCTACACCTTC

v_gene: TRBV4-2
j_gene: TRBJ1-1
d_gene: TRBD1
abundance: few
CDR3aa: CASSLRTGVNTEAFF
CDR3nt: TGTGCCAGCAGCCTACGGACAGGTGTGAACACTGAAGCTTTCTTT

v_gene: TRBV18
j_gene: TRBJ1-1
d_gene: -
abundance: few
CDR3aa: CASSPVQGLGTEAFF
CDR3nt: TGTGCCAGCTCCCCAGTGCAGGGGTTAGGCACTGAAGCTTTCTTT

v_gene: TRBV7-9
j_gene: TRBJ1-3
d_gene: TRBD1
abundance: -
CDR3aa: CASSFPTGASGNTIYF
CDR3nt: TGTGCCAGCAGCTTTCCAACAGGGGCCTCTGGAAACACCATATATTTT

v_gene: TRBV9
j_gene: TRBJ2-1
d_gene: TRBD1
abundance: -
CDR3aa: CASSSRQGNEQFF
CDR3nt: TGTGCCAGCAGCTCCCGACAGGGCAATGAGCAGTTCTTC

v_gene: TRBV6-2/TRBV6-3
j_gene: TRBJ2-1
d_gene: -
abundance: -
CDR3aa: CASNPEVGGLYNEQFF
CDR3nt: TGTGCCAGCAACCCCGAGGTAGGGGGTCTCTACAATGAGCAGTTCTTC

v_gene: TRBV10-3
j_gene: TRBJ1-1
d_gene: TRBD1
abundance: -
CDR3aa: CAISLDRVGNTEAFF
CDR3nt: TGTGCCATCAGTCTAGACAGGGTAGGGAACACTGAAGCTTTCTTT

v_gene: TRBV5-6
j_gene: TRBJ2-3
d_gene: TRBD2
abundance: -
CDR3aa: CASSPGLAGGSFTDTQYF
CDR3nt: TGTGCCAGCAGCCCGGGACTAGCGGGGGGGTCCTTCACAGATACGCAGTATTTT

v_gene: TRBV5-1
j_gene: TRBJ2-1
d_gene: -
abundance: -
CDR3aa: CATSRSGDEQFF
CDR3nt: TGCGCCACGTCAAGGTCCGGAGATGAGCAGTTCTTC

v_gene: TRBV13
j_gene: TRBJ1-3
d_gene: TRBD1
abundance: -
CDR3aa: CASSYDRGRGNTIYF
CDR3nt: TGTGCCAGCAGCTATGACAGGGGGCGAGGAAACACCATATATTTT

v_gene: TRBV5-6
j_gene: TRBJ2-7
d_gene: -
abundance: -
CDR3aa: CASSYPGYYEQYF
CDR3nt: TGTGCCAGCAGCTACCCAGGGTACTACGAGCAGTACTTC

v_gene: TRBV6-5
j_gene: TRBJ2-3
d_gene: -
abundance: once
CDR3aa: CASTPGSDTQYF
CDR3nt: TGTGCCAGCACTCCGGGGTCAGATACGCAGTATTTT

v_gene: TRBV19
j_gene: TRBJ2-3
d_gene: TRBD2
abundance: -
CDR3aa: CAAGLAGDTQYF
CDR3nt: TGTGCCGCTGGACTAGCGGGAGATACGCAGTATTTT

v_gene: TRBV7-6
j_gene: TRBJ2-1
d_gene: -
abundance: -
CDR3aa: CASSRMGGGRDEQFF
CDR3nt: TGTGCCAGCAGTCGAATGGGGGGGGGCCGGGATGAGCAGTTCTTC

v_gene: TRBV2
j_gene: TRBJ1-5
d_gene: -
abundance: -
CDR3aa: CASSPRQFHQHF
CDR3nt: TGTGCCAGCAGCCCCAGACAGTTCCACCAGCATTTT

v_gene: TRBV6-5
j_gene: TRBJ1-2
d_gene: -
abundance: few
CDR3aa: CASSYRGYGYTF
CDR3nt: TGTGCCAGCAGTTATCGGGGCTATGGCTACACCTTC